This record concerns one TCR beta chain sequence. Antigen unknown. This sample was included in a study of identifying expanded T cells in peripheral blood. Study outcomes and limitations: Technical replicates showed about 1.1 changed clones; two weeks around 15; four weeks 19.

The CDR3 spans 15 residues. Per the germline V gene, CDR1 is SGHTA and CDR2 is FQGNSA. V was shortened by 1 base and J by 0 bases, with 7 bases between the two germline ends. Profiled with immunoSEQ multiplex PCR; TCRdb holds only in-frame clones, not every one. The top ten hold about 8.6% of the sample, which has over 100,000 clones, about 87% seen once. Sample: blood. This chain connects TRBV7-2 to TRBJ1-5; D unclear. The clonotype originates from a person aged 18 to 70 in good health. CDR3 loop: CASSLDAYSNQPQHF. The CDR3 coding sequence is TGTGCCAGCAGCTTAGATGCTTATAGCAATCAGCCCCAGCATTTT.